A single sample gave rise to the 28 T cell receptor beta chains below, sequenced in a study of tumor and adjacent non-tumor tissue in lung cancer. This sample's RNA came from whole unsorted tissue. This non-tumor lung sample came from over 3 cm beyond the tumor edge. The library came from three nested PCR rounds adapted from ARM-PCR protocols. MiXCR was run by TCRdb on the multiplex PCR reads, yielding one entry per CDR3 protein. The data contain more than 35,000 distinct CDR3 sequences, 60% to 70% of them singletons. Specimen: distant non-tumor lung tissue. The receptor source for this set is a woman between 40 and 50 years old with non-small cell lung cancer.

With regard to this clonotype: Without the conserved terminal phenylalanine or tryptophan, this CDR3 likely stems from a read error. The limits of the CDR3 on the DNA are not certain, so only TCRdb's listed CDR3 is given. The J gene is TRBJ1-2, the V gene TRBV29-1; TRBD1 is the table's D call, not checked against the DNA. Germline CDR1 SQVTM, CDR2 ANQGSEA. The CDR3 is 14 residues long, counting both termini. The chain's CDR3 is CSVQTQQGNYGYAS.

Regarding this clonotype: Mismatch with germline at one junction end may stem from a read error. The gene calls are TRBV6-5 and TRBJ2-7; tentative D call: TRBD1 (5 bases). This CDR3 is 14 amino acids long. The germline V gene encodes CDR1 MNHEY and CDR2 SVGAGI. In nucleotides, the CDR3 is TGTGCCATCAGTTCCCTAAGTAAGGGGTACGAGCATTACTTC. Translation: CAISSLSKGYEHYF.

In this sample, this clonotype turned up once. The chain employs TRBV28 and TRBJ2-7, with a tentative D call TRBD2 (6 bases). Per germline, CDR1 MDHEN and CDR2 SYDVKM. Trimming left V 6 bases short and J 0 bases short, with 18 bases between. The CDR3 extends over 16 amino acids. CDR3 in amino acids: CASRPGELVSSYEQYF. CDR3 sequence (DNA): TGTGCCAGCAGACCGGGGGAACTGGTTAGCTCCTACGAGCAGTACTTC.

In the case of this clonotype: The junction shows a germline mismatch at one end, possibly a read error. This sequence joins TRBV20-1 and TRBJ1-4, with TRBD1 identical over 9 bases. Per the germline V gene, CDR1 is DFQATT and CDR2 is SNEGSKA (reference sequence). The CDR3 spans 14 residues. The CDR3 here is CSARLGTGLGKRFF. Written as DNA, the CDR3 is TGCAGTGCTAGACTCGGGACAGGGCTTGGAAAACGGTTTTTT.

Comment on this clonotype: A read error may account for a junction end that differs from germline. The chain carries TRBV10-3 and TRBJ2-5; 7 nucleotides agree with TRBD2. Per the germline V gene, CDR1 is ENHRY and CDR2 is SYGVKD. There are 11 residues in the CDR3. The CDR3 is CATSERGTQYF. The CDR3 nucleotides are TGTGCCACCAGTGAGCGGGGGACCCAGTACTTC.

The chain has TRBV19 and TRBJ2-3; perhaps TRBD2 as D (5 bases). The CDR3 consists of 12 residues. Trimming stripped 5 bases from V and 5 bases from J, with 8 bases between. CDR1 LNHDA and CDR2 SQIVND come from the germline V gene (reference sequence). The CDR3 spells CASSVEGDTQYF. The CDR3 DNA is TGTGCCAGTAGTGTTGAGGGAGATACGCAGTATTTT.

The V and J genes are TRBV11-1 and TRBJ2-3; TRBD1 aligns across 8 bases. The CDR3 covers 15 residues. Trimming removed 5 bases from V and 3 bases from J; junction bases left unmatched: 7. The V gene's germline CDR1 is SGHAT and CDR2 FQDESV (reference sequence). The CDR3 nucleotides read TGTGCCAGCAGCCAATGGACAGGGAAGACAGATACGCAGTATTTT. Residues: CASSQWTGKTDTQYF.

The rearrangement joins TRBV29-1 to TRBJ1-2; 10 nucleotides line up with TRBD1. This CDR3 is 12 amino acids long. Germline V gene sequence: CDR1 SQVTM, CDR2 ANQGSEA. CDR3 amino acids: CNVGTGARGYTF. The CDR3 region has the DNA TGCAACGTCGGGACAGGGGCGAGGGGCTACACCTTC.

With respect to this clonotype: One end of the junction is discordant with germline, which a read error may explain. The chain carries TRBV5-1 and TRBJ1-4, with D perhaps TRBD1 (5 bases). CDR3 length: 14 amino acids. The germline V gene encodes CDR1 SGHRS and CDR2 YFSETQ. The CDR3 nucleotides read TGCGCCAGCAGCCCTGACAGTTTAAATGAAAAACAGTTTTTT. It specifies CASSPDSLNEKQFF.

A few counts support this clonotype. This sequence may be a read error, since a much larger clone differs from it by one base. The rearrangement joins TRBV12-3 or TRBV12-4 to TRBJ1-2, with D perhaps TRBD1 (5 bases). V was trimmed by 4 bases and J by 4 bases, leaving 13 bases between them. This CDR3 is built from 14 residues. CDR3 sequence (DNA): TGTGCCAGCAGTTGGTCGGGACGGGGCTATGGCTACACCTTC. Residues: CASSWSGRGYGYTF.

On this clonotype: The junction departs from germline at one end; a sequencing error may be responsible. The chain couples TRBV10-3 to TRBJ2-7; D is perhaps TRBD2 (5 bases). Germline loops: CDR1 ENHRY, CDR2 SYGVKD. The CDR3 contains 12 residues. The CDR3 here is CTIEGVSDEQYF. The CDR3 DNA reads TGTACCATCGAGGGAGTCTCAGACGAGCAGTACTTC.

Only a few counts were recorded for this clonotype. A single base separates this from a much larger clone, so it may be a read error. V is TRBV7-9 and J is TRBJ1-5; weak D call: TRBD1 (5 bases). The CDR3 loop spans 17 amino acids. The V gene's germline CDR1 is SEHNR and CDR2 FQNEAQ (reference sequence). The DNA of the CDR3 is TGTGCCAGCAGCCTACAACAGGCGAACCAGCCCAATCAGCCCCGGCATTTT. Protein product: CASSLQQANQPNQPRHF.

Ten or more counts support this clonotype. The chain is built from TRBV6-1 and TRBJ1-2, with D unclear. The CDR3 has 13 amino acids. Germline V gene sequence: CDR1 MNHNS, CDR2 SASEGT. Trimming removed 4 bases at V and 8 bases at J, with 14 bases between. The CDR3 DNA is TGTGCCAGCAGTGCAGAGCCACGGGTCGGCTACACCTTC. Translated: CASSAEPRVGYTF.

Details on this clonotype: Germline is not matched at one junction end, which may reflect a read error. CDR3 sequence reads: CASSDRESRGFTF. For the CDR3, the DNA is TGTGCCAGTAGTGACCGGGAGAGCAGGGGCTTCACCTTC. V is TRBV6-2 or TRBV6-3 and J is TRBJ1-2; D is perhaps TRBD1 (6 bases). The CDR3 runs to 13 residues. Germline CDR1 and CDR2: MNHEY and SVGEGT.

The CDR3 is CSVIEGGTVNSPLHF. DNA for the CDR3: TGCAGCGTTATAGAAGGGGGGACGGTGAATTCACCCCTCCACTTT. This chain connects TRBV29-1 to TRBJ1-6; possibly TRBD1 for D (6 bases). Germline CDR1 and CDR2: SQVTM and ANQGSEA. The CDR3 sequence is 15 residues long. Trimming removed 5 bases from V and 7 bases from J, with 18 bases in between.

A single count supports this clonotype. A much larger clone lies one base from this, so it may be a read error. This chain links TRBV20-1 with TRBJ2-1; TRBD1 matches at 10 bases. Germline lookup yields CDR1 DFQATT and CDR2 SNEGSKA (reference sequence). Trimming removed 5 bases from V and 9 bases from J; junction bases left unmatched: 13. This CDR3 is 15 amino acids long. The CDR3 nucleotides read TGCAGTGCTGGAGCCGTCGACAGGGGGCAGGGTGAGCAGTTCTTC. Translation gives CSAGAVDRGQGEQFF.

The chain carries TRBV20-1 and TRBJ2-1, with 10 bases fitting TRBD2. Per the germline V gene, CDR1 is DFQATT and CDR2 is SNEGSKA (reference sequence). Trimming removed 5 bases from V and 4 bases from J; junction bases left unmatched: 11. The CDR3 contains 16 residues. CDR3 nucleotides: TGCAGTGCTCCCAAGTCTAGCGGGAGCTCTTACAATGAGCAGTTCTTC. Amino acid sequence: CSAPKSSGSSYNEQFF.

Comment on this clonotype: One end of the junction does not line up with germline, which may come from a read error. This chain connects TRBV6-6 to TRBJ1-3; maybe TRBD1 (5 bases). The CDR3 consists of 16 residues. Germline V gives CDR1 MNHNY, CDR2 SVGAGI (reference sequence). The DNA of the CDR3 is TGTGCCAGCACTTACTCCGGGGACCACTCTGGAAACACCATATATTTT. As protein: CASTYSGDHSGNTIYF.

The chain links TRBV6-5 to TRBJ2-3; D is uncertain. Trimming cost V 10 bases and J 15 bases, with 32 bases left between them. From germline, CDR1 is MNHEY and CDR2 SVGAGI. This CDR3 has 15 residues. Here the CDR3 reads CATRLVPSDTDTRYF. In DNA, the CDR3 is TGTGCCACCCGTTTAGTGCCTTCTGACACAGATACGCGATATTTT.

With respect to this clonotype: The junction departs from germline at one end; a sequencing error may be responsible. The J gene is TRBJ2-6, the V gene TRBV11-2; D gene unclear. This CDR3 region has 16 residues. Germline V gene data show CDR1 as SGHAT and CDR2 as FQNNGV. The CDR3 here is CACSRSDLSGANVLTF. CDR3 DNA sequence: TGTGCCTGCAGCAGGTCAGACCTCTCCGGGGCCAACGTCCTGACTTTC. Looking up the rest from reference TRBV11-2 and TRBJ2-6 gives the full variable domain: EAGVAQSPRYKIIEKRQSVAFWCNPISGHATLYWYQQILGQGPKLLIQFQNNGVVDDSQLPKDRFSAERLKGVDSTLKIQPAKLEDSAVYLCACSRSDLSGANVLTFGAGSRLTVL.

This clonotype was counted at least ten times. The chain recombines TRBV7-9 with TRBJ2-7; D call uncertain. Germline V CDR1 and CDR2: SEHNR, FQNEAQ (reference sequence). V shed 0 bases and J shed 5 bases, with 14 bases lying between them. The CDR3 has 15 amino acids. DNA of the CDR3: TGTGCCAGCAGCTTAGCGTTCGGTCCAAACGACGAGCAGTACTTC. It yields the protein CASSLAFGPNDEQYF.

The CDR3 DNA is TGTGCCAGCAGTTTAGATGGAATTCAAGAGACCCAGTACTTC. Translation: CASSLDGIQETQYF. This chain joins TRBV12-3 or TRBV12-4 and TRBJ2-5, with D hard to call. The V gene lost 1 base and the J gene lost 2 bases, with 8 bases spanning the gap. The CDR3 runs to 14 residues.

Remarks on this clonotype: This clone may be a read error of a much larger clone one base away. The chain joins TRBV5-1 to TRBJ2-1; D may be TRBD2 (5 bases). This CDR3 region has 15 residues. Germline V gene sequence: CDR1 SGHRS, CDR2 YFSETQ. The CDR3 protein is CASSQDSSSYNKQFF. The CDR3 bases are TGCGCCAGCAGCCAGGACTCGTCGTCCTACAATAAGCAGTTCTTC.

This clonotype was counted a single time. Germline is not matched at one junction end, which may reflect a read error. V gene TRBV29-1 combines with J gene TRBJ2-3; D is perhaps TRBD2 (5 bases). The CDR3 is 13 residues long. Germline CDR1 is SQVTM and CDR2 is ANQGSEA. The CDR3: CSIWGASTVTQYF. CDR3 bases: TGCAGCATTTGGGGAGCTTCCACAGTTACGCAGTATTTT.

Points on this clonotype: A much larger clone differs by one base, so this may be a read error. This chain links TRBV2 with TRBJ2-3; D remains ambiguous. Germline loops: CDR1 SNHLY, CDR2 FYNNEI. CDR3 length equals 13 residues. The CDR3 reads CASSMGFTDTLYF. The CDR3, as DNA: TGTGCCAGCAGTATGGGATTCACAGATACGCTGTATTTT.

In its sample, this clonotype was seen many times. The chain recombines TRBV6-1 with TRBJ2-1; D possibly uses TRBD1 or TRBD2 (5 bases each). Trimming stripped 6 bases from V and 1 base from J, with 13 bases between. Germline V gene sequence: CDR1 MNHNS, CDR2 SASEGT. The CDR3 has 15 amino acids. The CDR3 coding sequence is TGTGCCAGCAGCAGGGACGGAAGTTCCTACAATGAGCAGTTCTTC. Amino acid sequence: CASSRDGSSYNEQFF.

This clonotype was observed at least ten times. The chain joins TRBV5-5 to TRBJ2-4; D not resolved. In germline, CDR1 is SGHKS, CDR2 YYEKEE (reference sequence). V was pared by 3 bases and J by 0 bases, with 10 bases between. The CDR3 sequence is 15 residues long. CDR3 in amino acids: CASSWQELAKNIQYF. CDR3 nucleotide sequence: TGTGCCAGCAGCTGGCAGGAGCTAGCCAAAAACATTCAGTACTTC.

Remarks on this clonotype: An end of the junction differs from the germline gene, which may be a read error. The CDR3 region is CASISALRSDTLYF. CDR3 DNA sequence: TGTGCCAGCATCTCCGCACTTAGGTCAGATACGCTGTATTTT. This rearrangement joins TRBV6-1 to TRBJ2-3; D not resolved. The CDR3 extends over 14 amino acids. Germline V gene sequence: CDR1 MNHNS, CDR2 SASEGT.